The source of this TCR beta chain is a study of blood T cell repertoires in COVID-19. CDR3 length: 14 amino acids. Trimming removed 1 base from V and 5 bases from J; junction bases left unmatched: 3. Germline values: CDR1 SGHRS, CDR2 YFSETQ. The method was immunoSEQ multiplex PCR; TCRdb's version includes in-frame clones alone and lacks a portion of them. Of 180,000 or so clones in the sample, about 85% were seen once. The sample was peripheral blood. This chain connects TRBV5-1 to TRBJ2-1; TRBD2 matches 7 bases. The source of this sequence is a woman aged 25-40 years with active or convalescent COVID-19. CDR3 nucleotides: TGCGCCAGCAGCTTGAGCGGGGATAACAATGAGCAGTTCTTC. This translates into CASSLSGDNNEQFF.